This T cell receptor (beta chain) is drawn from a study of CD8+ T cells in alopecia areata (dated by TCRdb to between 2017 and 2018). Context from the whole study: Treated patients were enrolled in an open-label pilot trial of oral tofacitinib, 5 to 10 mg twice daily, for moderate-to-severe alopecia areata. Patients stayed on tofacitinib for 6 to 18 months and then had 6 months of follow-up off drug so that delayed response and recurrence could be assessed. In treated patients, disease severity was measured using the SALT score, which gives the percentage of scalp surface area affected. To study T cell clonal expansion in alopecia areata, the researchers applied high-throughput TCRbeta sequencing to both the C3H/HeJ mouse model and human patients. Human TCRbeta sequencing covered scalp tissue and sorted CD4+ and CD8+ peripheral blood T cells from patchy and totalis/universalis alopecia areata patients and healthy controls. Tofacitinib-treated patients had biopsies at baseline and at 4 and 24 weeks of treatment, with a later scalp biopsy in several patients. Clonality in the scalp was compared among normal scalp (n=4), patchy alopecia areata scalp (n=8), and alopecia totalis/universalis scalp (n=8). RNA was extracted with the PAXgene miRNA kit for fixed scalp, the miRNeasy kit for PBMCs, and the RNeasy kit for mouse skin. TCRbeta CDR3 regions were amplified by immunoSEQ multiplex PCR with 35 Vbeta forward and 13 Jbeta reverse primers. On the study overall, not on this receptor specifically: Scalp clonality and the number of expanded CD8+ clones among the top 100 scalp clones were significantly decreased by tofacitinib. Compared with normal scalp, lesional scalp, particularly in alopecia totalis/universalis, had higher clonality and more expanded CD8+ clones, which suggests antigenic drive. TCR sequences shared between patients were less clear than in mice, possibly partly because of HLA diversity in the patient population. Because the treated cohort was small and had just a single nonresponder, larger studies are needed to establish links between baseline CD8+ expansion and response. Unlike mouse skin, which is dominated by gammadelta T cells, normal human skin has resident alphabeta T cells that are also sequenced, and this complicates analysis of the scalp TCR repertoire. Many expanded lesional clones were found to persist in scalp and blood during tofacitinib treatment, and relapse after treatment cessation may be partly explained by this persistence.

The sample's treatment or condition label, decoded: oral pan-JAK inhibitor, 5-10 mg twice daily. Lesional scalp punch biopsies and peripheral blood were obtained from alopecia areata patients. PBMCs were isolated by density centrifugation and stained for CD3, CD4 and CD8, after which CD4+ and CD8+ T cells were sorted on a FACSAria. The CDR3 contains 13 residues, cysteine and phenylalanine counted. Only CDR3 DNA is held: 39 bases, read in frame from base 1. The germline V gene supplies CDR1 SQVTM and CDR2 ANQGSEA. Trimming costs V 4 bases and J 7 bases, and their ends lie 16 bases apart. This clone occurred a few times. The antigen it recognizes is unknown. No much larger clone exists at a distance of one base, and base qualities are not known. The method was the immunoSEQ multiplex PCR assay. To provide template for TCR sequencing, every sample had RNA extracted and reverse transcribed into cDNA. SuperScript III was used to make first-strand cDNA, primed with a 2:1 mix of oligo-dT and random hexamers. A synthetic immune receptor repertoire was used to gauge amplification bias, and whatever bias remained was removed computationally. On the authors' methods: Raw reads were preprocessed for error removal, and CDR3 was defined according to IMGT conventions as running from the conserved cysteine to phenylalanine. To get clonality, Shannon entropy was normalized by log2 of the number of productive unique TCRs and the result was subtracted from 1. Whether scalp clones were CD4 or CD8 was inferred by matching scalp TCRbeta sequences against CD4 and CD8 repertoires sorted from blood. TCRdb holds this immuneACCESS table with in-frame rearrangements only. Some clones are missing; in checked studies, unresolved V genes explain under half, and the rest has no known cause. V, J and clone size are taken as reported in that table, and D and trimming were inferred from the DNA itself. This sample holds some 190,000 clones; around 65% were observed only once. Together, the top ten hold about 1.2% of the sample.

Sequencing was performed on CD4+ T cells sorted from blood, taken at week 44, from a patient treated with tofacitinib. The receptor chain draws on TRBV29-1 and TRBJ1-1, with the D gene not confidently named. The receptor comes from a human donor with alopecia areata. For the CDR3, the sequence is CSVAHYWGDEAFF. The DNA sequence is as follows: TGCAGCGTTGCTCACTATTGGGGTGATGAAGCTTTCTTT.